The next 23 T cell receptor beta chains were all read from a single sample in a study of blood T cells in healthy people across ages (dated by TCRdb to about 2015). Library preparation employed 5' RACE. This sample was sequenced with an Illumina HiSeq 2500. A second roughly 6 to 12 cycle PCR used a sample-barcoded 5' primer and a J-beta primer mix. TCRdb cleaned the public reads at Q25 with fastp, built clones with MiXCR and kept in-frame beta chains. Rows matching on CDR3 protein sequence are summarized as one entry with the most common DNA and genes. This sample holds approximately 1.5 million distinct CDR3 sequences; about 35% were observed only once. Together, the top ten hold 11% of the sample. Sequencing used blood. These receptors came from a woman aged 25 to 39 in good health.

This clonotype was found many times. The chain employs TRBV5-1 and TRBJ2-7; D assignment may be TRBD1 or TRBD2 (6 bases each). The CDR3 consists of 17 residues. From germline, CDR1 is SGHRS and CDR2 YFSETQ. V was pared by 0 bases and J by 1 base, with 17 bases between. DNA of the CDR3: TGCGCCAGCAGCTTGGGCCGCGCCGGGGGCGGTTCCTACGAGCAGTACTTC. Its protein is CASSLGRAGGGSYEQYF.

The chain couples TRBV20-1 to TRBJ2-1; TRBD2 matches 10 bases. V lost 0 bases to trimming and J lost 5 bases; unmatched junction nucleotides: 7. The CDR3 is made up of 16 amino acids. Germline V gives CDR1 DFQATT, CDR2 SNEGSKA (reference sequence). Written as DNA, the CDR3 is TGCAGTGCTAGAGATCACAGACTAGCGGGTCACAATGAGCAGTTCTTC. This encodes CSARDHRLAGHNEQFF.

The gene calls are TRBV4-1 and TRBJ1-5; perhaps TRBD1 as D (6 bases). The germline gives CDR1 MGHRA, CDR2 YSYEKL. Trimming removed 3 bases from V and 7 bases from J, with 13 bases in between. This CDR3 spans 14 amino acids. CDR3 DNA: TGCGCCAGCAGCCAGCCTGGAAGGGGGCAGCCCCAGCATTTT. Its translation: CASSQPGRGQPQHF.

The CDR3 sequence is CSARVTPRGTDTQYF. The CDR3 DNA follows: TGCAGTGCTAGAGTGACCCCGAGGGGCACAGATACGCAGTATTTT. The J gene is TRBJ2-3, the V gene TRBV20-1; a possible D gene is TRBD2 (5 bases). The germline CDR1 and CDR2 sequences are DFQATT and SNEGSKA (reference sequence). This CDR3 comprises 15 residues. Deletions cut 1 base from V and 1 base from J, with 12 bases between.

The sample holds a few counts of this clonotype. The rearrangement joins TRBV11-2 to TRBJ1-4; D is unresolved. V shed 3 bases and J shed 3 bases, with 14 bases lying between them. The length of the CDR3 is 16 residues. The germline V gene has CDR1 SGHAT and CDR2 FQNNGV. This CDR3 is CASSLSNIASNEKLFF. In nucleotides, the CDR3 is TGTGCCAGCAGCTTGTCGAATATCGCATCTAATGAAAAACTGTTTTTT.

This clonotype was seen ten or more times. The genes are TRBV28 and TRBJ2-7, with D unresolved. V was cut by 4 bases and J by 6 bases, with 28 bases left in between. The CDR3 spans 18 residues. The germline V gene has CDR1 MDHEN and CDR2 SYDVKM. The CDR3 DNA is TGTGCCAGCAGTTCCTCTCGTATAGGCTCCGCACGAAGAGGCGAGCAGTACTTC. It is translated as CASSSSRIGSARRGEQYF.

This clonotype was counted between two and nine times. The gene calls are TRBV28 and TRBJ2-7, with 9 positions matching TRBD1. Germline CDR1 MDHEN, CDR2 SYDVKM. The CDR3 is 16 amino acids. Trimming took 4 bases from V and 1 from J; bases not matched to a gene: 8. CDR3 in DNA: TGTGCCAGCAGTTCGCCGACAGGGGGTAGGTCCTACGAGCAGTACTTC. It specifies CASSSPTGGRSYEQYF.

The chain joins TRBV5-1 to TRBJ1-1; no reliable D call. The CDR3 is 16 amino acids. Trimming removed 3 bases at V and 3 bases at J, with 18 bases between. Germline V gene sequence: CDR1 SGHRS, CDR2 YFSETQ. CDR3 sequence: CASSSRSGIGDTEAFF. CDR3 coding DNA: TGCGCCAGCAGCTCCCGATCGGGAATTGGAGACACTGAAGCTTTCTTT.

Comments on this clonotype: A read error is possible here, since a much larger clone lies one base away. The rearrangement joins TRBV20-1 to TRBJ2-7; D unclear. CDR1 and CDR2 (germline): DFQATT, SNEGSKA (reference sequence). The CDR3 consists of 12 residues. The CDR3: CSAEPVGNERYF. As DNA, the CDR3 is TGCAGTGCGGAGCCAGTGGGGAACGAGCGGTACTTC.

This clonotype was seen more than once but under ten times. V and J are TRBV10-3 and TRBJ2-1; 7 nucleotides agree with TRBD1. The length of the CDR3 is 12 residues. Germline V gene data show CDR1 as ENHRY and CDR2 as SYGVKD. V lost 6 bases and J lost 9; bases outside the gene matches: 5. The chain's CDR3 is CAISDRVAEQFF. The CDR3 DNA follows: TGTGCCATCAGCGACAGGGTGGCTGAGCAGTTCTTC.

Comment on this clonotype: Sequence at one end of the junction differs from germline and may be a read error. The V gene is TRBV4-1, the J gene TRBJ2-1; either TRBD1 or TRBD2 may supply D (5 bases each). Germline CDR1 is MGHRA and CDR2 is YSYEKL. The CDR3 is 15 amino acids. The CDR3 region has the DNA TGCGCCAGCGGCCAAGAGGGGCCCGGTAGGAATGAGCAGTTCTTC. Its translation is CASGQEGPGRNEQFF.

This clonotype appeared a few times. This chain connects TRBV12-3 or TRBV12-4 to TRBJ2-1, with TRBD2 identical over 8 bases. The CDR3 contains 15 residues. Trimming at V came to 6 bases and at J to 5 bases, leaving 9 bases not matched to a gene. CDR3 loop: CASSPGGGGHNEQFF. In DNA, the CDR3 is TGTGCCAGCAGCCCCGGGGGCGGGGGGCACAATGAGCAGTTCTTC.

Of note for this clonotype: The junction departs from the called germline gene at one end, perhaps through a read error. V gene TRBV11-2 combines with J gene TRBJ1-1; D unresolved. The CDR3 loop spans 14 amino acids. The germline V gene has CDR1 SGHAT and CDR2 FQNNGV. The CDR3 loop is CASSLDGSWYEAFF. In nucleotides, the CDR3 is TGTGCCAGCAGCCTAGACGGCAGCTGGTATGAAGCTTTCTTT.

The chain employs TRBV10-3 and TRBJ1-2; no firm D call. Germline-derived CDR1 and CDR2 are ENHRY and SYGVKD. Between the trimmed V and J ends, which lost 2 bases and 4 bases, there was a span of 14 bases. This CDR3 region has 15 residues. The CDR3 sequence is CAISEISLTSYGYTF. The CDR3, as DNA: TGTGCCATCAGTGAGATCTCTCTAACGAGCTATGGCTACACCTTC.

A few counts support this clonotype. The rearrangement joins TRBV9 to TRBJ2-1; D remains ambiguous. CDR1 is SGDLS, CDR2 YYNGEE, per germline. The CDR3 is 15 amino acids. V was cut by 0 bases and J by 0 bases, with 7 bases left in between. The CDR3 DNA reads TGTGCCAGCAGCGTAGAGGTCAGCTCCTACAATGAGCAGTTCTTC. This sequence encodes CASSVEVSSYNEQFF.

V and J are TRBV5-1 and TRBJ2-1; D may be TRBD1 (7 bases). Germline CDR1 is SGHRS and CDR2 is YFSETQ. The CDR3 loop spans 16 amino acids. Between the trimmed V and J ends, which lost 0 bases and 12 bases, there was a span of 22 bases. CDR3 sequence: CASSLAAGQLKVGQFF. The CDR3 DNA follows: TGCGCCAGCAGCTTGGCGGCGGGACAGTTGAAGGTCGGGCAGTTCTTC.

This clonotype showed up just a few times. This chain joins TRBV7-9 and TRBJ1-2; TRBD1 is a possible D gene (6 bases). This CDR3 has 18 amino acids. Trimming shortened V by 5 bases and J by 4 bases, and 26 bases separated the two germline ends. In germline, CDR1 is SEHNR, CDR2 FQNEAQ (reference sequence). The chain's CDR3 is CASSNPTSGGEGVYGYTF. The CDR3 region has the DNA TGTGCCAGCAGCAACCCCACCTCCGGGGGAGAGGGGGTCTATGGCTACACCTTC.

The CDR3 DNA is TGCAGCGTTGCACAGGGGATACCCTACGAGCAGTACTTC. Amino acid sequence: CSVAQGIPYEQYF. The chain recombines TRBV29-1 with TRBJ2-7; 7 positions match TRBD1. The CDR3 is 13 residues long. The germline CDR1 and CDR2 sequences are SQVTM and ANQGSEA. The ends lost 4 bases at V and 2 bases at J; junction bases unmatched: 5.

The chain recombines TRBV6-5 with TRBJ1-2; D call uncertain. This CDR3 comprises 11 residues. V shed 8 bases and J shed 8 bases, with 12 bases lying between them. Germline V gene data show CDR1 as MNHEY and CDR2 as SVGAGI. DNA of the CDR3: TGTGCCAGCCGTGAACTCGGGGGCTACACCTTC. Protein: CASRELGGYTF.

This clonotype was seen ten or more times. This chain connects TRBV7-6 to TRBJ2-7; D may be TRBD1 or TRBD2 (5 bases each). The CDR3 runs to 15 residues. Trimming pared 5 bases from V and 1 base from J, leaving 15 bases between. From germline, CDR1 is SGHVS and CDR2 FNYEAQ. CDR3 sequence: CASSLEGTVSYEQYF. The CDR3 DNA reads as TGTGCCAGCAGCCTTGAAGGGACGGTTTCCTACGAGCAGTACTTC.

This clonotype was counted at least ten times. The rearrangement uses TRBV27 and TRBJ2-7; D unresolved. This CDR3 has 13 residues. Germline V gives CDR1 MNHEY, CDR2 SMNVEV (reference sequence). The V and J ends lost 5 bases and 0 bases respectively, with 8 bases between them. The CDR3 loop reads CASSIRVSYEQYF. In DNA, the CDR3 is TGTGCCAGCAGTATACGGGTCTCCTACGAGCAGTACTTC.

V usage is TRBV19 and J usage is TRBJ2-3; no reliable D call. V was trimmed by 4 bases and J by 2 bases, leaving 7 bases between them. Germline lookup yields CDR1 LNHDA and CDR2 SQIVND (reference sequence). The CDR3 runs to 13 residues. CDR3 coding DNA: TGTGCCAGTAGTAGGCGGTACACAGATACGCAGTATTTT. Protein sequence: CASSRRYTDTQYF.

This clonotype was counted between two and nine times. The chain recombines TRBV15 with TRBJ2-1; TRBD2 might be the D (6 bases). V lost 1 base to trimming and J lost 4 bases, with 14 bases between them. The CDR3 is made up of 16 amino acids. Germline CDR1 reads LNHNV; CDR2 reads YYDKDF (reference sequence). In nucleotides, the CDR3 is TGTGCCACCAGCAGAGGGGGGTTGGGGGGTTACAATGAGCAGTTCTTC. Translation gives CATSRGGLGGYNEQFF.